This entry lists 8 T cell receptor beta chains sequenced from one sample in a study of cytomegalovirus exposure and HLA in healthy donors. PCR involved 60 Vbeta and 13 Jbeta primers. This table comes from immunoSEQ multiplex PCR, and its TCRdb copy is limited to in-frame clones, with some not included. The table includes around 140,000 clones, around 80% detected once. The sequenced sample consisted of PBMCs. All receptors come from a female donor in good health and CMV-seronegative.

The chain carries TRBV9 and TRBJ2-1, with 8 positions matching TRBD1. The CDR3 totals 15 residues. The germline CDR1 and CDR2 sequences are SGDLS and YYNGEE. After removal of 3 bases from V and 1 base from J, the junction contained 3 bases not matched to a gene. CDR3 in amino acids: CASSEDRASYNEQFF. The CDR3, as DNA: TGTGCCAGCAGCGAGGACAGGGCGTCCTACAATGAGCAGTTCTTC.

This clone was counted a single time. The V call is TRBV27, the J call TRBJ2-2, with 10 bases that match TRBD1. Trimming removed 3 bases from V and 4 bases from J; junction bases left unmatched: 2. Germline CDR1 MNHEY, CDR2 SMNVEV (reference sequence). The length of the CDR3 is 15 residues. CDR3 nucleotide sequence: TGTGCCAGCAGTTTCGGACAGGGGGGCACCGGGGAGCTGTTTTTT. Its translation is CASSFGQGGTGELFF.

This clone was detected a few times. This rearrangement joins TRBV9 to TRBJ2-1, with D maybe TRBD2 (5 bases). Trimming removed 0 bases at V and 7 bases at J, with 11 bases between. The CDR3 runs to 14 residues. The germline gives CDR1 SGDLS, CDR2 YYNGEE. The CDR3 sequence: CASSVGSGNNEQFF. DNA of the CDR3: TGTGCCAGCAGCGTAGGGTCGGGAAATAATGAGCAGTTCTTC.

The chain recombines TRBV6-1 with TRBJ1-1; D uncertain. V gave up 7 bases and J gave up 4 bases, with 10 bases separating them. CDR1 and CDR2 from the germline V gene are MNHNS and SASEGT. The CDR3 runs 12 residues. The CDR3 DNA follows: TGTGCCAGCACGAGGGCCAGCACTGAAGCTTTCTTT. It encodes CASTRASTEAFF.

CDR3 DNA sequence: TGTGCCTGTCAGGTGGCACGACGAGCTTTCTTT. The encoded protein is CACQVARRAFF. The gene calls are TRBV30 and TRBJ1-1; the D is unclear. This CDR3 region has 11 residues. Germline loops: CDR1 GTSNPN, CDR2 SVGIG (reference sequence). V gave up 6 bases and J gave up 10 bases, with 15 bases separating them.

The V and J genes are TRBV7-3 and TRBJ2-2; D uncertain. There are 12 residues in the CDR3. Per germline, CDR1 SGHTA and CDR2 FQGTGA. Trimming removed 6 bases from V and 0 bases from J, with 2 bases in between. The CDR3 DNA sequence: TGTGCCAGCAGTACGAACACCGGGGAGCTGTTTTTT. This codes for CASSTNTGELFF.

The CDR3 sequence: CASSAPSGGPYEQYF. CDR3 nucleotides: TGTGCCAGCAGTGCCCCTAGCGGGGGACCCTACGAGCAGTACTTC. This rearrangement joins TRBV28 to TRBJ2-7; 10 bases agree with TRBD2. The germline CDR1 and CDR2 sequences are MDHEN and SYDVKM. Germline trimming cut 5 bases from V and 2 bases from J; bases unmatched to any gene: 6. The CDR3 has 15 residues.

The chain carries TRBV7-2 and TRBJ1-3; 8 bases fit TRBD1. Germline CDR1 reads SGHTA; CDR2 reads FQGNSA. The CDR3 is 17 residues long. Germline trimming cut 5 bases from V and 7 bases from J; bases unmatched to any gene: 16. CDR3 loop: CASSPRTGIRITNTIYF. CDR3 bases: TGTGCCAGCAGCCCACGGACAGGGATTAGGATTACCAACACCATATATTTT.